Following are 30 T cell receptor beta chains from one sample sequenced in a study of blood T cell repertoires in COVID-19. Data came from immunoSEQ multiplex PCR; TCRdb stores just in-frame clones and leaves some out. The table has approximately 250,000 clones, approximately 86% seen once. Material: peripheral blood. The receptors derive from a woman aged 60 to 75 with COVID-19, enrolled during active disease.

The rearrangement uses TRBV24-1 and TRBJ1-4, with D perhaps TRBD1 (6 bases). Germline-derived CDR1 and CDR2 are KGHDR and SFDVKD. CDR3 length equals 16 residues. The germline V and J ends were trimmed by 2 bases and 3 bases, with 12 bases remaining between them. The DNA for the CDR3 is TGTGCCACCAGTGATTCGTTGACAGGATCTAATGAAAAACTGTTTTTT. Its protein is CATSDSLTGSNEKLFF.

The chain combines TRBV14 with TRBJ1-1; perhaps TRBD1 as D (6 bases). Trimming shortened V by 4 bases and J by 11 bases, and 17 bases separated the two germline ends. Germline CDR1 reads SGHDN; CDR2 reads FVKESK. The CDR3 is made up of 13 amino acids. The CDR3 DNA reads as TGTGCCAGCAGCCTCGGGACACCCCTAACGGCTTTCTTT. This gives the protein CASSLGTPLTAFF.

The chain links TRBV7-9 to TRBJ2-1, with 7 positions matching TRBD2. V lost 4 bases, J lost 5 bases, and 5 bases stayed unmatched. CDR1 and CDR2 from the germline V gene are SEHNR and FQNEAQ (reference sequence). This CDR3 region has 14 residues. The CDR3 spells CASSSRTRDNEQFF. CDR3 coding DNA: TGTGCCAGCAGCTCCAGGACTAGAGACAATGAGCAGTTCTTC.

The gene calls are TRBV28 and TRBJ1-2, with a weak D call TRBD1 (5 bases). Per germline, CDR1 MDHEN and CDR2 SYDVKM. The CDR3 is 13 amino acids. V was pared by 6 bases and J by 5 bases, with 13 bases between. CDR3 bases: TGTGCCAGCAGCTCAGGGACTTATTATGGCTACACCTTC. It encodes CASSSGTYYGYTF.

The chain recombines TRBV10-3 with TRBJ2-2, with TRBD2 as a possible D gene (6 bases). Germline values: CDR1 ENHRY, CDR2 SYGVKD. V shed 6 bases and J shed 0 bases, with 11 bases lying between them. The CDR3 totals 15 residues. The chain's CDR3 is CAISLSGSNTGELFF. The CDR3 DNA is TGTGCCATCAGCCTTAGCGGATCGAACACCGGGGAGCTGTTTTTT.

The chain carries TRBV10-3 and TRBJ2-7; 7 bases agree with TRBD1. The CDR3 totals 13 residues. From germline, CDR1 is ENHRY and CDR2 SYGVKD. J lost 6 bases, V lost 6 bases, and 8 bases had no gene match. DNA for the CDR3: TGTGCCATCAGGCCGCCGACAGGGTTCGAGCAGTACTTC. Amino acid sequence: CAIRPPTGFEQYF.

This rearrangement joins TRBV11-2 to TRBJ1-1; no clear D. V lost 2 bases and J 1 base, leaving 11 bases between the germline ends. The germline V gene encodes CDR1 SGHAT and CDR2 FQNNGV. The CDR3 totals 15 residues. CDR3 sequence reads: CASSLSSHGNTEAFF. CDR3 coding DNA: TGTGCCAGCAGCTTATCTAGCCACGGGAACACTGAAGCTTTCTTT.

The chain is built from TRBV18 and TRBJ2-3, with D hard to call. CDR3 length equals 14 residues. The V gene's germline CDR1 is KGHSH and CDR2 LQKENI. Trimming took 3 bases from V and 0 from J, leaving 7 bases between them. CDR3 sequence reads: CASSPVRSTDTQYF. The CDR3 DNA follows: TGTGCCAGCTCACCGGTCAGGAGCACAGATACGCAGTATTTT.

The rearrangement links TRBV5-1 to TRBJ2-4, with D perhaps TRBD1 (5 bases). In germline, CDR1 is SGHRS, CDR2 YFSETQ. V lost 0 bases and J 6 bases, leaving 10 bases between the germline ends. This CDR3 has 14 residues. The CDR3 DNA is TGCGCCAGCAGCTTGGGGCAGGGCGGAAACATTCAGTACTTC. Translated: CASSLGQGGNIQYF.

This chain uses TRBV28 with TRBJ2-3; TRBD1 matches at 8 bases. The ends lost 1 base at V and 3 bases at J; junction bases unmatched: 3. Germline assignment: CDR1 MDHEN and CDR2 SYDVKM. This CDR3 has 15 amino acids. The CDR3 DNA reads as TGTGCCAGCAGTTTATCGGACAGGGTGACAGATACGCAGTATTTT. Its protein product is CASSLSDRVTDTQYF.

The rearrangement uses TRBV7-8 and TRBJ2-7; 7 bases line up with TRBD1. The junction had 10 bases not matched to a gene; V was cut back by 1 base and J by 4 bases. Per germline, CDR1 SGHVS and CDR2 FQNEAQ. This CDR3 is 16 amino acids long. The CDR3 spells CASSLGGTVASYEQYF. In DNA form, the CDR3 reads TGTGCCAGCAGCTTAGGGGGGACAGTCGCTAGTTACGAGCAGTACTTC.

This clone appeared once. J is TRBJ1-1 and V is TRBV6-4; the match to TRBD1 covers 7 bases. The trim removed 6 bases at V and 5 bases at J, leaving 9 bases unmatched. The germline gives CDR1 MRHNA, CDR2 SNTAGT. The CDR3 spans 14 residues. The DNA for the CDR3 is TGTGCCAGCAGCCCAGACAGGGTAGGGACTGAAGCTTTCTTT. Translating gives CASSPDRVGTEAFF.

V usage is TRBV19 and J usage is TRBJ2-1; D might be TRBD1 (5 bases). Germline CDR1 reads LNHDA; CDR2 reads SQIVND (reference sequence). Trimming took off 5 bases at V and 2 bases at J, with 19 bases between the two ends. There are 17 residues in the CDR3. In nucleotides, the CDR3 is TGTGCCAGTAGTTATTCAGTGTACCCAGGGACCTACAATGAGCAGTTCTTC. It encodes CASSYSVYPGTYNEQFF. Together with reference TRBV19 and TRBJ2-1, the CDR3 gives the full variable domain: DGGITQSPKYLFRKEGQNVTLSCEQNLNHDAMYWYRQDPGQGLRLIYYSQIVNDFQKGDIAEGYSVSREKKESFPLTVTSAQKNPTAFYLCASSYSVYPGTYNEQFFGPGTRLTVL.

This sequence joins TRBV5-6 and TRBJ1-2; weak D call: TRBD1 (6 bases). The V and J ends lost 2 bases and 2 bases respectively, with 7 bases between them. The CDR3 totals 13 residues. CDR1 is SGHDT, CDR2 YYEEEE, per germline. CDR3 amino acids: CASSFGTNYGYTF. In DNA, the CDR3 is TGTGCCAGCAGCTTTGGGACAAACTATGGCTACACCTTC.

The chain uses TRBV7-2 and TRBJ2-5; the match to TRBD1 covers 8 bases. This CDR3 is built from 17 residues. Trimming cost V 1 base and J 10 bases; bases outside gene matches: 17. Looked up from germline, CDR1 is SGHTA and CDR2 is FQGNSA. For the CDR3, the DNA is TGTGCCAGCAGCTTAGGGGACAGGATTCGTGGCGGCGTAGGCCAGTACTTC. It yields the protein CASSLGDRIRGGVGQYF.

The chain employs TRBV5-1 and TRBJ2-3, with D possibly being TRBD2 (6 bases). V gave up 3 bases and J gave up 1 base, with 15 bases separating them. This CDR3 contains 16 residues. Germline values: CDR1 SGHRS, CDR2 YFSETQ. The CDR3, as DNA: TGCGCCAGCAGCTCGACTAGTTCCACCCGCACAGATACGCAGTATTTT. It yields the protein CASSSTSSTRTDTQYF.

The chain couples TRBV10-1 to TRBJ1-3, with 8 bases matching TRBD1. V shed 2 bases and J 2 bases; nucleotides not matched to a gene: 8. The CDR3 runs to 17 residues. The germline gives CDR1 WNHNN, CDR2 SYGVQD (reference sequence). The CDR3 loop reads CASSEPGQGPTGNTIYF. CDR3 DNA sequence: TGCGCCAGCAGTGAGCCAGGACAGGGACCCACTGGAAACACCATATATTTT.

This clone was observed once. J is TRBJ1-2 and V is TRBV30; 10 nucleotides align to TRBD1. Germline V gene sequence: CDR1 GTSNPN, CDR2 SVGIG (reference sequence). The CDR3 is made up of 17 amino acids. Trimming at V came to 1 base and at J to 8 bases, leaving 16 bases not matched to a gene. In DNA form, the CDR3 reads TGTGCCTGGAGTGCAAAACGAACCGGGACAGGGGTTTTCGGCTACACCTTC. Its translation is CAWSAKRTGTGVFGYTF.

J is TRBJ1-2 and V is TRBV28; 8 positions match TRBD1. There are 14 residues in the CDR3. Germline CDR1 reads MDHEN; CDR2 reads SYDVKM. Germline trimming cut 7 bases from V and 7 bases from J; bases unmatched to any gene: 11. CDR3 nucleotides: TGTGCCAGCACTCCGTACCAGGGGGCGCTTGGCTACACCTTC. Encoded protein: CASTPYQGALGYTF.

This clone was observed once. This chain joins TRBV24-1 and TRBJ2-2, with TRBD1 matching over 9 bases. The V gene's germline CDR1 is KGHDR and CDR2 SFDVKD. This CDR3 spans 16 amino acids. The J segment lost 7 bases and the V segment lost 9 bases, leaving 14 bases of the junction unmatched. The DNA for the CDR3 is TGTGCCACCTCACCGCCGGGACAGGGAGGTCACGGGGAGCTGTTTTTT. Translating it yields CATSPPGQGGHGELFF.

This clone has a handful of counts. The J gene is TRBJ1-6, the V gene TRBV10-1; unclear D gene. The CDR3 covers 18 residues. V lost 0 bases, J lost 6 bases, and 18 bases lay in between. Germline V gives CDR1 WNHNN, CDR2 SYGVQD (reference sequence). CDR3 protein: CASSESGVRPFLNSPLHF. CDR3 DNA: TGCGCCAGCAGTGAGTCGGGCGTACGTCCTTTCCTTAATTCACCCCTCCACTTT.

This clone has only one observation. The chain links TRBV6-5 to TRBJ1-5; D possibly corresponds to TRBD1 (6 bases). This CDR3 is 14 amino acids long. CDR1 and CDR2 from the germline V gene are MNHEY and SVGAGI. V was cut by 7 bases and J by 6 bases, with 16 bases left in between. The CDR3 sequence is CASTQRGGFQPQHF. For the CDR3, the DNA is TGTGCCAGCACCCAAAGAGGGGGTTTTCAGCCCCAGCATTTT.

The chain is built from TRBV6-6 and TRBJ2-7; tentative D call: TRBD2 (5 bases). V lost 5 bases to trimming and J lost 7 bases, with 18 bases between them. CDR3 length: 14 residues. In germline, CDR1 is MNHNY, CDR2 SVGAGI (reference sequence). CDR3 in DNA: TGTGCCAGCAGTCTAAAGGGCGGGTCCGGAGAGCAGTACTTC. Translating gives CASSLKGGSGEQYF.

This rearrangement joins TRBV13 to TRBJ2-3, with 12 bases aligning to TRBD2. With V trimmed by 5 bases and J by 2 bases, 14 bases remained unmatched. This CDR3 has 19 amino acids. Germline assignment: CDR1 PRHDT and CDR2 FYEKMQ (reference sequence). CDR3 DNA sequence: TGTGCCAGCAGCCAGAGAGGACTAGCGGGAACGGGTGCCACAGATACGCAGTATTTT. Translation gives CASSQRGLAGTGATDTQYF.

The DNA of the CDR3 is TGCGCCAGCAGTTACACTTATAGACTACACACAGATACGCAGTATTTT. Its translation is CASSYTYRLHTDTQYF. The chain combines TRBV10-1 with TRBJ2-3; perhaps TRBD2 as D (5 bases). Trimming left V 5 bases short and J 2 bases short, with 17 bases between. Germline V gene lookup returns CDR1 WNHNN and CDR2 SYGVQD (reference sequence). The CDR3 runs 16 residues.

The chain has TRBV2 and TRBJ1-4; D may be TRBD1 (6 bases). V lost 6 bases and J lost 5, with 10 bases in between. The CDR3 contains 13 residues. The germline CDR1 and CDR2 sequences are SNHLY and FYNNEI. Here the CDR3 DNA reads TGTGCCAGCAGGGCAGGGGAAAATGAAAAACTGTTTTTT. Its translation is CASRAGENEKLFF.

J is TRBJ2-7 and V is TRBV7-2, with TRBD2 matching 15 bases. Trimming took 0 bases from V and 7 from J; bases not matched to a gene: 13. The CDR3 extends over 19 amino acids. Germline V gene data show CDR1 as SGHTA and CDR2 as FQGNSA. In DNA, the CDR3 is TGTGCCAGCAGCTTAGCGGGGACTAGCGGGAGGCCGAGGCTGGGGGAGCAGTACTTC. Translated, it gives CASSLAGTSGRPRLGEQYF.

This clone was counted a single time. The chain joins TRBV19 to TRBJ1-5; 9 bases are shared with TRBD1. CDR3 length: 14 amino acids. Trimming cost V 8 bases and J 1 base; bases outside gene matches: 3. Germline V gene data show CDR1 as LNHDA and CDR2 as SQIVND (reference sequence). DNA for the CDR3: TGTGCCAGTCGGACAGGGGCAAGCAATCAGCCCCAGCATTTT. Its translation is CASRTGASNQPQHF.

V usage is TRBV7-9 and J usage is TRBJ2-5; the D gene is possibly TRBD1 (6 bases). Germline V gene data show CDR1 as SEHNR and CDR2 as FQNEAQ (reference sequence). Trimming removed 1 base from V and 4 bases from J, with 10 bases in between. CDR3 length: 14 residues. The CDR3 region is CASSLGGGSETQYF. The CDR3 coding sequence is TGTGCCAGCAGCTTAGGAGGGGGATCAGAGACCCAGTACTTC. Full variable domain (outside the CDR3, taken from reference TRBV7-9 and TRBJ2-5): DTGVSQNPRHKITKRGQNVTFRCDPISEHNRLYWYRQTLGQGPEFLTYFQNEAQLEKSRLLSDRFSAERPKGSFSTLEIQRTEQGDSAMYLCASSLGGGSETQYFGPGTRLLVL.

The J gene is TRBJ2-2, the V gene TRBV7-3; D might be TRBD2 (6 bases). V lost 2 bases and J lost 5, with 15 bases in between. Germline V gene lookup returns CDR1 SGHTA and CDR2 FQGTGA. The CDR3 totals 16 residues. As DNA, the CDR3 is TGTGCCAGCAGCTTATGGCGGGAAGGGAGGACCGGGGAGCTGTTTTTT. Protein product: CASSLWREGRTGELFF.